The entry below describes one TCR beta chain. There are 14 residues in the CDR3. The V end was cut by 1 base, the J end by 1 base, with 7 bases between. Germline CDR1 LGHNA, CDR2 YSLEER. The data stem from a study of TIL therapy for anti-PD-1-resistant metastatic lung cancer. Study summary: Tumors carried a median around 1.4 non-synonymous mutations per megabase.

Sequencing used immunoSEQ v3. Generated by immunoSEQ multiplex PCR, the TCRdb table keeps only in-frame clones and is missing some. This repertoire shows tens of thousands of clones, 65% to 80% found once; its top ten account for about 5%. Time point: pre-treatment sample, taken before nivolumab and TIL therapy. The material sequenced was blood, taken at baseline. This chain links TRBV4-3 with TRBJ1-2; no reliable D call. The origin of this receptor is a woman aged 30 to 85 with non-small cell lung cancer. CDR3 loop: CASSQGEGNYGYTF. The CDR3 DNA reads TGCGCCAGCAGCCAAGGCGAGGGTAACTATGGCTACACCTTC.